This T cell receptor (beta chain) emerged from a study of technical replicates of blood from a few donors. The CDR3 consists of 15 residues. With V trimmed by 1 base and J by 5 bases, 5 bases remained unmatched. CDR1 is SEHNR and CDR2 is FQNEAQ in the germline V gene (reference sequence). Libraries were prepared by immunoSEQ multiplex PCR; TCRdb keeps only in-frame clonotypes and omits some of them. Here the sample spans tens of thousands of clones, under 95% being singletons. The chain recombines TRBV7-9 with TRBJ1-5; 7 bases match TRBD1. The sample was T cells isolated from PBMCs. The TCR was taken from a human donor in good health. In nucleotides, the CDR3 is TGTGCCAGCAGCTTAGAGACCCAGGGGGATCAGCCCCAGCATTTT. This translates into CASSLETQGDQPQHF.